The clone carrying this T cell receptor beta chain was found a few times. The target antigen is unknown. The use of a sample-barcoded 5' primer and a J-beta primer mix characterized a second PCR of about 6 to 11 cycles. One entry per CDR3 protein results from TCRdb running MiXCR on the 5' RACE reads. Of around 800,000 distinct CDR3 sequences in the sample, roughly 25% are singletons; the top ten hold about 3%. The entry originates in a study of blood T cells in healthy people across ages. Study-wide results and limits: Long-lived donors had more naive CD4+ cells and higher diversity than aged donors.

These sequences were also reported in another study, on T cells of mothers and their children. That investigation notes: Addition of sample barcodes and 2-4 random nucleotides occurred through the M1S primer of the second PCR. Persistent microchimeric T cell clones were sought, and none were detected.

The sample comprised blood. This receptor was taken from a boy between 10 and 17 years old in good health.

This chain's CDR3 is CASSWGGGKEKLFF. In nucleotides, the CDR3 is TGTGCCAGCAGTTGGGGGGGCGGAAAGGAAAAACTGTTTTTT. This rearrangement joins TRBV12-3 or TRBV12-4 to TRBJ1-4, with a weak D call TRBD1 (6 bases). Trimming stripped 4 bases from V and 8 bases from J, with 14 bases between. This CDR3 is 14 amino acids long.